This entry describes one T cell receptor (beta chain). As yet, its antigen is unknown. Germline V lookup: CDR1 MDHEN, CDR2 SYDVKM. CDR3 length: 14 amino acids. Trimming cost V 6 bases and J 4 bases, with 15 bases left between them. As processed by the authors: From ImmunoSEQ came sequences covering only the junction and carrying no quality scores, so filtering differed. Measured with immunoSEQ multiplex PCR; TCRdb has only the in-frame clones, and not every one. The V and J calls and clone size were taken over from that table, and D and trimming were inferred from the DNA. Of some 630,000 clones listed, about 96% are singletons. The data are from a study of shared clonotypes between healthy human individuals. Findings of the study overall: Lower generation probabilities were found for non-shared clonotypes than for those shared by all four donors. With few donors, the genetic and exposure-history diversity represented was limited.

CD8 cells classed as naive were CD45RO-negative and positively selected for CCR7, excluding terminally differentiated effector memory CD45RA+ cells. This TCR was sampled from a woman aged 25 to 45 in good health. The chain combines TRBV28 with TRBJ1-2; D is ambiguous. Sequencing was carried out using naive CD8+ T cells sorted from blood. For the CDR3, the DNA is TGTGCCAGCAGCCCAACAGCCTTCCTCTATGGCTACACCTTC. Protein: CASSPTAFLYGYTF.